This entry describes one T cell receptor beta chain. The source of the sample is a study of T cells in Graves' hyperthyroidism and ophthalmopathy. RNA transcripts served as the template for amplifying TCR beta CDR3 regions. In the first-round RT-PCR of the TCR CDR3, the HTBI primer set was used. Using its own MiXCR run on the multiplex PCR reads, TCRdb lists one record per CDR3 protein. The sample has hundreds of thousands of distinct CDR3 sequences, approximately 36% seen once. Germline CDR1 and CDR2: SGHVS and FNYEAQ. This CDR3 contains 14 residues. Trimming removed 5 bases from V and 8 bases from J; junction bases left unmatched: 8. Lactation, pregnancy, other autoimmune disease or uncontrolled infection excluded patients.

This receptor was identified in a woman aged 40-49 years with Graves' hyperthyroidism. The chain joins TRBV7-6 to TRBJ1-4; TRBD1 matches 7 bases. The material sequenced was blood. This CDR3 is CASSEGAGKEKLFF. The CDR3 bases are TGTGCCAGCAGCGAGGGGGCAGGGAAGGAAAAACTGTTTTTT.